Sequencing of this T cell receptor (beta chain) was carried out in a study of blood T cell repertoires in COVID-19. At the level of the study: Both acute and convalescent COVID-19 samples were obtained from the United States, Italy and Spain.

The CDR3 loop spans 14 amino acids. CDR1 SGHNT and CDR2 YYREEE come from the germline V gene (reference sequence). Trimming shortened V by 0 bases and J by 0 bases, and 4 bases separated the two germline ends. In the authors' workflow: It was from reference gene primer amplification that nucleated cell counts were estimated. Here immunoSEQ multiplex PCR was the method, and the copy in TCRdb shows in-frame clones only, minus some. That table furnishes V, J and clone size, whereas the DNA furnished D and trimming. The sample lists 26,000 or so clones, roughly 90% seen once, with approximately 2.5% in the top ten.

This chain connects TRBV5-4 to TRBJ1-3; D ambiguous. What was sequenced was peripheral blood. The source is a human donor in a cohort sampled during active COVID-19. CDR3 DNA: TGTGCCAGCAGCTTGGAGAGCTCTGGAAACACCATATATTTT. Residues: CASSLESSGNTIYF. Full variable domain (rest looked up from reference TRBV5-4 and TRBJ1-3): ETGVTQSPTHLIKTRGQQVTLRCSSQSGHNTVSWYQQALGQGPQFIFQYYREEENGRGNFPPRFSGLQFPNYSSELNVNALELDDSALYLCASSLESSGNTIYFGEGSWLTVV.